The 25 T cell receptor beta chains listed next were all sequenced from one sample in a study of a mutant IDH1 vaccine in newly diagnosed glioma. Their antigens are not known. Time point here: week 11, during vaccination. One vaccine dose held 300 ug of mutant IDH1 20-mer peptide and came with topical imiquimod. The repertoire was sequenced with immunoSEQ multiplex PCR; TCRdb's copy has only in-frame clones and lacks some. The sample comprises roughly 130,000 clones, about 82% of which are singletons, and 4.5% to 5.5% rests with the top ten. Sequenced here: PBMCs, sampled from a glioma patient whose treatment included an IDH1 peptide vaccine. Every receptor here comes from a man aged 40-49 years with glioma.

The chain links TRBV7-2 to TRBJ1-5; 7 bases line up with TRBD1. This CDR3 contains 16 residues. V lost 1 base to trimming and J lost 1 base; unmatched junction nucleotides: 4. Germline CDR1 and CDR2: SGHTA and FQGNSA. CDR3 in DNA: TGTGCCAGCAGCTTAGAGACAGGGTGGAGCAATCAGCCCCAGCATTTT. Translating gives CASSLETGWSNQPQHF.

The chain joins TRBV4-3 to TRBJ2-3; TRBD2 might be the D (5 bases). V lost 1 base to trimming and J lost 1 base, with 12 bases between them. The CDR3 loop spans 16 amino acids. Germline loops: CDR1 LGHNA, CDR2 YSLEER. DNA of the CDR3: TGCGCCAGCAGCCAAGGGGCGGGTAGCGGCACAGATACGCAGTATTTT. Translated, it gives CASSQGAGSGTDTQYF.

The gene calls are TRBV19 and TRBJ1-6; D unresolved. CDR1 and CDR2 (germline): LNHDA, SQIVND (reference sequence). V lost 11 bases, J lost 9 bases, and 17 bases lay in between. The CDR3 loop spans 13 amino acids. CDR3 region: CAVSSGASSPLHF. Written as DNA, the CDR3 is TGTGCCGTATCGAGCGGCGCCTCTTCACCCCTCCACTTT. Filled out from reference TRBV19 and TRBJ1-6, the complete variable domain reads DGGITQSPKYLFRKEGQNVTLSCEQNLNHDAMYWYRQDPGQGLRLIYYSQIVNDFQKGDIAEGYSVSREKKESFPLTVTSAQKNPTAFYLCAVSSGASSPLHFGNGTRLTVT.

This chain uses TRBV9 with TRBJ2-1; 8 bases fit TRBD2. This CDR3 region has 15 residues. V gave up 3 bases and J gave up 3 bases; unmatched junction bases: 5. Germline loops: CDR1 SGDLS, CDR2 YYNGEE. The CDR3 coding sequence is TGTGCCAGCAGCGAGGGACTAGAAATCTACAATGAGCAGTTCTTC. Protein product: CASSEGLEIYNEQFF.

The V gene is TRBV5-4, the J gene TRBJ1-2; D is unresolved. CDR1 and CDR2 (germline): SGHNT, YYREEE (reference sequence). There are 13 residues in the CDR3. V dropped 1 base and J dropped 1 base, with 5 bases sitting between them. CDR3 amino acids: CASSLPDNYGYTF. As DNA, the CDR3 is TGTGCCAGCAGCTTGCCGGATAACTATGGCTACACCTTC.

The CDR3 sequence: CASSLAGEGIQPQHF. In nucleotides, the CDR3 is TGTGCCAGCAGCTTAGCGGGGGAAGGCATTCAGCCCCAGCATTTT. The V call is TRBV11-2, the J call TRBJ1-5; D is possibly TRBD1 (5 bases). There are 15 residues in the CDR3. The germline V gene has CDR1 SGHAT and CDR2 FQNNGV. Trimming took off 1 base at V and 6 bases at J, with 13 bases between the two ends. The full variable domain, in which reference TRBV11-2 and TRBJ1-5 provide the parts outside the CDR3, is EAGVAQSPRYKIIEKRQSVAFWCNPISGHATLYWYQQILGQGPKLLIQFQNNGVVDDSQLPKDRFSAERLKGVDSTLKIQPAKLEDSAVYLCASSLAGEGIQPQHFGDGTRLSIL.

A few counts support this clone. The chain couples TRBV29-1 to TRBJ1-1; 10 bases line up with TRBD1. The V gene end was trimmed by 7 bases and the J gene end by 4 bases; junction bases not matched to a gene: 3. The CDR3 has 12 amino acids. Germline lookup yields CDR1 SQVTM and CDR2 ANQGSEA. The CDR3 sequence is CSADRGITEAFF. The CDR3 DNA is TGCAGCGCGGACAGGGGGATCACTGAAGCTTTCTTT. Variable domain in full (rest from reference TRBV29-1 and TRBJ1-1): SAVISQKPSRDICQRGTSLTIQCQVDSQVTMMFWYRQQPGQSLTLIATANQGSEATYESGFVIDKFPISRPNLTFSTLTVSNMSPEDSSIYLCSADRGITEAFFGQGTRLTVV.

V and J are TRBV6-5 and TRBJ2-7; D remains ambiguous. The CDR3 contains 9 residues. Germline V CDR1 and CDR2: MNHEY, SVGAGI. Trimming took off 7 bases at V and 10 bases at J, with 8 bases between the two ends. The CDR3 loop reads CASKAYQYF. CDR3 bases: TGTGCCAGCAAGGCATATCAGTACTTC.

CDR3 region: CASSEPQGGTDQPQHF. CDR3 coding DNA: TGCGCCAGCAGTGAGCCTCAGGGGGGAACGGATCAGCCCCAGCATTTT. V usage is TRBV10-1 and J usage is TRBJ1-5; 7 bases fit TRBD1. CDR1 WNHNN and CDR2 SYGVQD come from the germline V gene (reference sequence). With V trimmed by 2 bases and J by 5 bases, 9 bases remained unmatched. The CDR3 is made up of 16 amino acids.

V and J are TRBV13 and TRBJ2-3; maybe TRBD1 (6 bases). V dropped 2 bases and J dropped 5 bases, with 14 bases sitting between them. The CDR3 is 15 amino acids. The V gene's germline CDR1 is PRHDT and CDR2 FYEKMQ (reference sequence). The CDR3 is CASSLSSQGRDTQYF. In DNA, the CDR3 is TGTGCCAGCAGCTTATCGTCGCAGGGGAGAGATACGCAGTATTTT.

V gene TRBV9 combines with J gene TRBJ2-3; D is perhaps TRBD2 (5 bases). CDR3 size: 15 residues. CDR1 is SGDLS and CDR2 is YYNGEE in the germline V gene. Trimming took off 2 bases at V and 1 base at J, with 11 bases between the two ends. The CDR3 spells CASSVSGMGTDTQYF. The CDR3 nucleotides read TGTGCCAGCAGCGTGTCCGGGATGGGCACAGATACGCAGTATTTT.

This chain connects TRBV20-1 to TRBJ2-1; D is possibly TRBD2 (6 bases). The CDR3 is 11 amino acids. The V and J ends lost 1 base and 10 bases respectively, with 8 bases between them. Germline V gene lookup returns CDR1 DFQATT and CDR2 SNEGSKA (reference sequence). CDR3 sequence reads: CSARGGAEQFF. CDR3 DNA: TGCAGTGCTAGAGGCGGGGCGGAGCAGTTCTTC.

This CDR3 is CASSPGLTNTEAFF. The CDR3 bases are TGTGCCAGTAGTCCGGGACTCACGAACACTGAAGCTTTCTTT. J is TRBJ1-1 and V is TRBV19; D might be TRBD1 (5 bases). Germline V gene data show CDR1 as LNHDA and CDR2 as SQIVND (reference sequence). CDR3 length: 14 amino acids. V was clipped by 5 bases and J by 1 base, with 11 bases between them.

The J gene is TRBJ2-5, the V gene TRBV6-6, with D possibly being TRBD1 (6 bases). Germline CDR1 reads MNHNY; CDR2 reads SVGAGI (reference sequence). V was cut by 6 bases and J by 0 bases, with 11 bases left in between. CDR3 size: 14 residues. For the CDR3, the DNA is TGTGCCAGCAGACGGGACACATACCAAGAGACCCAGTACTTC. It is translated as CASRRDTYQETQYF.

The gene calls are TRBV28 and TRBJ2-7, with D perhaps matching TRBD2 (5 bases). This CDR3 is 12 amino acids long. V was cut by 5 bases and J by 6 bases, with 11 bases left in between. Germline V gene sequence: CDR1 MDHEN, CDR2 SYDVKM. The CDR3 DNA follows: TGTGCCAGCAGTGCCCTGGAGGCCGAGCAGTACTTC. Encoded protein: CASSALEAEQYF.

This chain uses TRBV7-3 with TRBJ2-3; 10 bases align to TRBD2. Unmatched junction bases numbered 9, after V lost 4 bases and J lost 5 bases. The CDR3 consists of 16 residues. Germline CDR1 SGHTA, CDR2 FQGTGA. The CDR3 sequence is CASSSRGQREGDTQYF. The CDR3 nucleotides are TGTGCCAGCAGCTCCCGAGGACAGCGGGAGGGAGATACGCAGTATTTT.

The CDR3 DNA follows: TGTGCCAGCAGACACTCTGGGGGGCGGAGAGCTTTCTTT. Translated, it gives CASRHSGGRRAFF. The chain employs TRBV11-2 and TRBJ1-1; maybe TRBD1 (6 bases). CDR3 length: 13 amino acids. V lost 6 bases, J lost 10 bases, and 18 bases lay in between. Germline V gives CDR1 SGHAT, CDR2 FQNNGV.

This clone was counted once. V gene TRBV12-2 combines with J gene TRBJ1-2; the listed D gene, TRBD1, was not tested against the DNA. TRBV12-2 is a recognized pseudogene. The CDR3 has 12 residues. The CDR3 protein is CASRLGARGYTF. In nucleotides, the CDR3 is TGTGCAAGTCGCTTAGGCGCCAGGGGCTACACCTTC.

The J gene is TRBJ1-2, the V gene TRBV7-9; the D gene is possibly TRBD1 (5 bases). CDR3 length: 12 residues. V dropped 8 bases and J dropped 5 bases, with 12 bases sitting between them. Germline assignment: CDR1 SEHNR and CDR2 FQNEAQ (reference sequence). For the CDR3, the DNA is TGTGCCAGCGGGGGTCTCGGATATGGCTACACCTTC. Translation gives CASGGLGYGYTF.

This chain joins TRBV29-1 and TRBJ2-7; 7 bases match TRBD1. The CDR3 is 12 amino acids. V dropped 6 bases and J dropped 3; count of bases not matched to a gene: 5. Germline CDR1 is SQVTM and CDR2 is ANQGSEA. This CDR3 reads CSVRDSYYEQYF. CDR3 in DNA: TGCAGCGTCCGGGACAGCTACTACGAGCAGTACTTC.

The chain couples TRBV7-6 to TRBJ2-5, with TRBD2 matching over 7 bases. The CDR3 spans 15 residues. The germline CDR1 and CDR2 sequences are SGHVS and FNYEAQ. The junction had 8 bases not matched to a gene; V was cut back by 4 bases and J by 3 bases. In DNA, the CDR3 is TGTGCCAGCAGCTGGAGCGGGACGGGGAAAGAGACCCAGTACTTC. This gives the protein CASSWSGTGKETQYF.

This clone was counted only a few times. The chain recombines TRBV27 with TRBJ1-5; D unresolved. Per germline, CDR1 MNHEY and CDR2 SMNVEV (reference sequence). This CDR3 comprises 12 residues. The V and J ends lost 6 bases and 10 bases respectively, with 13 bases between them. CDR3 sequence reads: CASSLLRGPQHF. CDR3 DNA sequence: TGTGCCAGCAGCCTCCTCCGAGGACCCCAGCATTTT.

The chain has TRBV5-4 and TRBJ1-2; D gene uncertain. V lost 4 bases and J lost 4, with 11 bases in between. CDR1 and CDR2 from the germline V gene are SGHNT and YYREEE (reference sequence). This CDR3 spans 13 amino acids. CDR3 protein: CASSRATGYGYTF. In DNA, the CDR3 is TGTGCCAGCAGCCGGGCGACGGGCTATGGCTACACCTTC.

The rearrangement uses TRBV7-6 and TRBJ2-6; D is possibly TRBD1 (5 bases). Germline lookup yields CDR1 SGHVS and CDR2 FNYEAQ. This CDR3 is built from 16 residues. V lost 5 bases and J 2 bases, leaving 13 bases between the germline ends. The CDR3 spells CASSPRQSAGANVLTF. CDR3 sequence (DNA): TGTGCCAGCAGCCCCCGACAGTCAGCTGGGGCCAACGTCCTGACTTTC.

This clone was observed a handful of times. CDR3 bases: TGTGCCAGCAGTGTGGATAAAGCGAGCGGGGGAATGAACGAGCAGTACTTC. Amino acids: CASSVDKASGGMNEQYF. V usage is TRBV2 and J usage is TRBJ2-7; 8 nucleotides line up with TRBD2. The CDR3 totals 17 residues. Losses at the gene ends were 4 bases for V and 5 bases for J; bases not matched to a gene: 16. Germline V gene lookup returns CDR1 SNHLY and CDR2 FYNNEI.